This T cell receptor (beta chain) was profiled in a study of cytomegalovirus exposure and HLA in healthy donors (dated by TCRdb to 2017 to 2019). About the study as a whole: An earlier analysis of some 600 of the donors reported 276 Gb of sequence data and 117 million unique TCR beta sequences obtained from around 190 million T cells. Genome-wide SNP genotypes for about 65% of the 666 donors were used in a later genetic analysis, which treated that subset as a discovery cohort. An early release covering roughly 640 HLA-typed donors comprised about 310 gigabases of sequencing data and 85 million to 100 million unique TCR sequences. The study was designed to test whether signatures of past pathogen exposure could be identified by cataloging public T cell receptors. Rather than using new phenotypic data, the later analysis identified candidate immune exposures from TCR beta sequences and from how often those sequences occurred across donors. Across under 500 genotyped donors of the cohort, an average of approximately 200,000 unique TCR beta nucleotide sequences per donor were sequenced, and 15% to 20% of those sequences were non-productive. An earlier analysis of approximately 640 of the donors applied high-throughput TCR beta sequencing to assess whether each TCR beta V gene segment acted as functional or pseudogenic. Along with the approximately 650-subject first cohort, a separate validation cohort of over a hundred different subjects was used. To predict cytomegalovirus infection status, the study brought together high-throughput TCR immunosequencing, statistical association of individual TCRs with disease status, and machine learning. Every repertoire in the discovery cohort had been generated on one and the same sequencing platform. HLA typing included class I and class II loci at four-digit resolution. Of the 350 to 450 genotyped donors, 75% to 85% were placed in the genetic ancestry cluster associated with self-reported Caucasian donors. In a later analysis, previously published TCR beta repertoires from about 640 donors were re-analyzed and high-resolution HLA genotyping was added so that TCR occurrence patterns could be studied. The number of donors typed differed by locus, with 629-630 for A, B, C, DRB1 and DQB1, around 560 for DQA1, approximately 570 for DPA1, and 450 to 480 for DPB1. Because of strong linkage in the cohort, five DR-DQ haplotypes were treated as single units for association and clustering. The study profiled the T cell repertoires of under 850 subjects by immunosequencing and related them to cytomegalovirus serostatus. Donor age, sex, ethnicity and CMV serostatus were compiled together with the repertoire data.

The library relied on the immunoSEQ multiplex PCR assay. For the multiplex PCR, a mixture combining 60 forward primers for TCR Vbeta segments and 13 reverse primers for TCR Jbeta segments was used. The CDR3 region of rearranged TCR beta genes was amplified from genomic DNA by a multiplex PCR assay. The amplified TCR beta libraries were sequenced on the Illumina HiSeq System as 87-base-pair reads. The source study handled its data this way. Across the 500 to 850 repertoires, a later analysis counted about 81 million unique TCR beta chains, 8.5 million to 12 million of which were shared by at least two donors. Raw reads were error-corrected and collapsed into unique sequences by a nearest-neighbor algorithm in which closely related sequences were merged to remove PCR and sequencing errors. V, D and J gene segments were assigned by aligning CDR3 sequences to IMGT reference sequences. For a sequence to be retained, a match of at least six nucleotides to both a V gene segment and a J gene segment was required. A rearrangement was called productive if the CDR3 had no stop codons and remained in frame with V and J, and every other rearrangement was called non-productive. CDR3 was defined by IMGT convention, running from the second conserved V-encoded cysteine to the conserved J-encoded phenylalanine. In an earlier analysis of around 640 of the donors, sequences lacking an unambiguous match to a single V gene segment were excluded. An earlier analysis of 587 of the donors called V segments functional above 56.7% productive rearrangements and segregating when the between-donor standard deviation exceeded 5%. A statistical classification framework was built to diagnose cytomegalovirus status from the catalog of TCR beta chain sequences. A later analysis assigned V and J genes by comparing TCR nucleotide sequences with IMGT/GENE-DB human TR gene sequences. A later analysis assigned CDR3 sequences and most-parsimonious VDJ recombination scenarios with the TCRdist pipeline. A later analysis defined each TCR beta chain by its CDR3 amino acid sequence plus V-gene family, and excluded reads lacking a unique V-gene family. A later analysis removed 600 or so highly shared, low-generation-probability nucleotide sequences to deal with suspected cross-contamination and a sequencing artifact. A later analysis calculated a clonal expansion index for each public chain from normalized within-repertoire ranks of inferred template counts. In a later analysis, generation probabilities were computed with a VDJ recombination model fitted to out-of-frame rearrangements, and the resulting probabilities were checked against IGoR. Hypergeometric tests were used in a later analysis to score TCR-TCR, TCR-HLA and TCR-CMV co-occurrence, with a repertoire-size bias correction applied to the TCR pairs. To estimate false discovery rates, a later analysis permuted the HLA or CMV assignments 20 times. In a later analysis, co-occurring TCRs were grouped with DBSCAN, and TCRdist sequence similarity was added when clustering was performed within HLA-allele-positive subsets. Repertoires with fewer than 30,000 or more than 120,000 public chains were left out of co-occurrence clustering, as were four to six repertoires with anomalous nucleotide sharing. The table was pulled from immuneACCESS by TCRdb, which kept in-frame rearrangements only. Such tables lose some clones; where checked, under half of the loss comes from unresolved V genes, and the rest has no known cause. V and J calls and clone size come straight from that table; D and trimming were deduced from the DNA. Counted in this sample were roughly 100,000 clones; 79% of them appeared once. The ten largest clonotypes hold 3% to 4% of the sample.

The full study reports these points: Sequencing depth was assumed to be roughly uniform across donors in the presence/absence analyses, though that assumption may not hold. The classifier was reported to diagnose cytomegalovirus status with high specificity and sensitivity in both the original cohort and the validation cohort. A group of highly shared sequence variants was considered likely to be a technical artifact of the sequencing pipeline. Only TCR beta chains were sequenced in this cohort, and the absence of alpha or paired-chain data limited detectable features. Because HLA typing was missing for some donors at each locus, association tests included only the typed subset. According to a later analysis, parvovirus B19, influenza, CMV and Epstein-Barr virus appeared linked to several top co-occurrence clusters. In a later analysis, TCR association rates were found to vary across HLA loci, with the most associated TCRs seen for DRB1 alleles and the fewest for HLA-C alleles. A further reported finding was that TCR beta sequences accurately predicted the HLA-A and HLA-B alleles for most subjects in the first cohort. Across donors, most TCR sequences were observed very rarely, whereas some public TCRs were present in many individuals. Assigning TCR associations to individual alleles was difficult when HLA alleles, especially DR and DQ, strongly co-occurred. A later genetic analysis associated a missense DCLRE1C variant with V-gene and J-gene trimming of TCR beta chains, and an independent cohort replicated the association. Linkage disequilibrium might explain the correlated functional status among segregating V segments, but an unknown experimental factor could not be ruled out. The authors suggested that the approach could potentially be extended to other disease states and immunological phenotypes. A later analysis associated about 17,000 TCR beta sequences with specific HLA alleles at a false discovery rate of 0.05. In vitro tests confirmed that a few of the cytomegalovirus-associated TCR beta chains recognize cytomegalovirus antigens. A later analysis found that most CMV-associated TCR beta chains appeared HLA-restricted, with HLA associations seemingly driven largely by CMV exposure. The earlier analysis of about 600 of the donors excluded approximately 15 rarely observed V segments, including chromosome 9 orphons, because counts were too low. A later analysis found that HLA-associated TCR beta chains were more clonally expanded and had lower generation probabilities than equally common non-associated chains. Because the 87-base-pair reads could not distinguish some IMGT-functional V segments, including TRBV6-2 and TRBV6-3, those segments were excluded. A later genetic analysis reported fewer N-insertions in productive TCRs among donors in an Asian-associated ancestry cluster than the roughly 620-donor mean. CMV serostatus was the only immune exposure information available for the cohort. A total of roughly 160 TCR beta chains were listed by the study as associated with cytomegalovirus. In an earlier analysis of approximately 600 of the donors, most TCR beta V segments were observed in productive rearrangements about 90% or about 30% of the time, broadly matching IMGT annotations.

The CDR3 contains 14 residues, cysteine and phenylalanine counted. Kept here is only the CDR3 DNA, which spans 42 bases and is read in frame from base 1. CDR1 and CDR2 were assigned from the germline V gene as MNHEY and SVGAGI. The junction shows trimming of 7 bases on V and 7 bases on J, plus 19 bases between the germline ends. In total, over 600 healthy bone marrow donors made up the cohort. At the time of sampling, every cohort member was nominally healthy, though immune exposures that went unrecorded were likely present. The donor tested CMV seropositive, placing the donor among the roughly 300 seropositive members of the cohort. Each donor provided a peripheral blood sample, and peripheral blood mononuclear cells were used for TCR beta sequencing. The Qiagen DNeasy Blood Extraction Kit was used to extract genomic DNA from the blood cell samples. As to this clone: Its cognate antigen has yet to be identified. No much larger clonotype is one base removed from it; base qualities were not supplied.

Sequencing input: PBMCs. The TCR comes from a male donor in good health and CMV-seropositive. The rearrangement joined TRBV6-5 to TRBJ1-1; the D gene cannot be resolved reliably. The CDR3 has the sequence CASTPRVRSSEAFF. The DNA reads TGTGCCAGCACTCCACGGGTCCGGAGTAGTGAAGCTTTCTTT.